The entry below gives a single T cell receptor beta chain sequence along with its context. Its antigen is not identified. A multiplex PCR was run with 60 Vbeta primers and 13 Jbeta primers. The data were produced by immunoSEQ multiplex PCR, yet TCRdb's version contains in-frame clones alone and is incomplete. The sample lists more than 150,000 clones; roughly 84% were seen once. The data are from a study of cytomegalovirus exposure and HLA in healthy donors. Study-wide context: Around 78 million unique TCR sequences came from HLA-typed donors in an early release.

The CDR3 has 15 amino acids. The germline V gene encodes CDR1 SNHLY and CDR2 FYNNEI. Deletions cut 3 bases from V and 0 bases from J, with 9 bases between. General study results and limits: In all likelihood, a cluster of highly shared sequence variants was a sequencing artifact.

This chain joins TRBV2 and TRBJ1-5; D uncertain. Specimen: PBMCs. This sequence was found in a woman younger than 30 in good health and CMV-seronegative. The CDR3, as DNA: TGTGCCAGCAGTGAGGCAGGTCATAGCAATCAGCCCCAGCATTTT. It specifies CASSEAGHSNQPQHF.